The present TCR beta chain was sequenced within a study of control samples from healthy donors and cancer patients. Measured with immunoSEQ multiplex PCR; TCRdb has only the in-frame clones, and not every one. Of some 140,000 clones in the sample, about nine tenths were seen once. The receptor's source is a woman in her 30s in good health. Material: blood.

Here the CDR3 DNA reads TGTGCCAGTAGTAGCCGGGACGGTGGGAACACTGAAGCTTTCTTT. This encodes CASSSRDGGNTEAFF. The chain combines TRBV19 with TRBJ1-1; tentatively, D is TRBD1 (5 bases). The CDR3 is 15 residues long. V lost 4 bases to trimming and J lost 1 base, with 13 bases between them. Germline CDR1 and CDR2: LNHDA and SQIVND (reference sequence).